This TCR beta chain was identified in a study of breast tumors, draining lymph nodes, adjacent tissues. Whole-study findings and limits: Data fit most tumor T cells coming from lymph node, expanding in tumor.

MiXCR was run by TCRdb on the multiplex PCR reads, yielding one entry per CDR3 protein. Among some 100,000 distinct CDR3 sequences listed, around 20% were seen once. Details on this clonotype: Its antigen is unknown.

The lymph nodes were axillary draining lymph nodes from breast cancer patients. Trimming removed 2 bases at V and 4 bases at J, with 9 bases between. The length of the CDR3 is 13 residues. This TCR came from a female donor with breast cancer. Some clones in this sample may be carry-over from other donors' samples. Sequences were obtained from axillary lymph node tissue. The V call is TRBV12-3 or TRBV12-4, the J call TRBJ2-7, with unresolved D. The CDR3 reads CASSLSLGYEQYF. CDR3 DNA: TGTGCCAGCAGTTTATCATTGGGTTACGAGCAGTACTTC.